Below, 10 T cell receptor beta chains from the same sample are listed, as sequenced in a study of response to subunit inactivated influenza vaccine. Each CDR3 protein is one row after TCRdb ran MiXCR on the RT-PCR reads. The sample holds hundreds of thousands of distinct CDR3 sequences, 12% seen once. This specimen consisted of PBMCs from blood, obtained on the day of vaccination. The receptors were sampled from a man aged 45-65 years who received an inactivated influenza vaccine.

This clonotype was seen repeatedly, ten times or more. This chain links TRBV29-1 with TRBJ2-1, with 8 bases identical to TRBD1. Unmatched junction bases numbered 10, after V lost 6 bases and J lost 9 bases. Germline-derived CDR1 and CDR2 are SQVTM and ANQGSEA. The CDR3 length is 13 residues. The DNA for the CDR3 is TGCAGCGTCACAGGGGGTCGGCGGAGTGAGCAGTTCTTC. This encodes CSVTGGRRSEQFF.

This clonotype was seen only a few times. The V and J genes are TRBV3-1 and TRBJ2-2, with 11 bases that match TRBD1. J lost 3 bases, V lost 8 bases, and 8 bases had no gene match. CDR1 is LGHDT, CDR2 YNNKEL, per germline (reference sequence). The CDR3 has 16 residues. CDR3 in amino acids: CASAPGTGGDTGELFF. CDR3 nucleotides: TGTGCCAGCGCGCCCGGGACAGGGGGAGACACCGGGGAGCTGTTTTTT.

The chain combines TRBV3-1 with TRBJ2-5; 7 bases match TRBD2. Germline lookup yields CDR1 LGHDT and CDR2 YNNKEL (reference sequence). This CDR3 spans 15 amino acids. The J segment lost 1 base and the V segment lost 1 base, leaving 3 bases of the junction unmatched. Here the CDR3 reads CASSQVPGGQETQYF. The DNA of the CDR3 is TGTGCCAGCAGCCAAGTACCGGGGGGCCAAGAGACCCAGTACTTC.

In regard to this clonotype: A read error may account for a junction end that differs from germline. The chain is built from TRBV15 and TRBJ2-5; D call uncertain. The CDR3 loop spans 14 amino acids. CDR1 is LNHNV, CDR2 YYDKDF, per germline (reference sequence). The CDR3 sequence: CATSRDRSQQTQYF. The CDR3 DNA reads TGTGCCACCAGCAGAGATAGGTCCCAACAGACCCAGTACTTC.

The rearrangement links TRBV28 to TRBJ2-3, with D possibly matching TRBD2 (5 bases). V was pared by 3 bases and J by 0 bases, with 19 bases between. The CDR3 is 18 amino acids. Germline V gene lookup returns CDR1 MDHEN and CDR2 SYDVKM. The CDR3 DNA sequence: TGTGCCAGCAGTTTCCCCCTGGTCAGGCGGACTAGCACAGATACGCAGTATTTT. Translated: CASSFPLVRRTSTDTQYF.

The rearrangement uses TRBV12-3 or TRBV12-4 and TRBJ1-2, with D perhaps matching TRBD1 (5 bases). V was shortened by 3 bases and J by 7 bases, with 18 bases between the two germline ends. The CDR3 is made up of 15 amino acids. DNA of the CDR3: TGTGCCAGCAGTTTTTCCCCCGGGACCCGGGGTGGCTACACCTTC. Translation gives CASSFSPGTRGGYTF.

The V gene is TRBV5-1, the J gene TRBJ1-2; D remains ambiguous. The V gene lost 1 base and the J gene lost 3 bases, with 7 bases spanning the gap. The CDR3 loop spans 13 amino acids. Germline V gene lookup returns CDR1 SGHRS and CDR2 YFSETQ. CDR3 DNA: TGCGCCAGCAGCTTGATAGGAGACTATGGCTACACCTTC. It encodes CASSLIGDYGYTF. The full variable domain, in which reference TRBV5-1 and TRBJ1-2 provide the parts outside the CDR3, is KAGVTQTPRYLIKTRGQQVTLSCSPISGHRSVSWYQQTPGQGLQFLFEYFSETQRNKGNFPGRFSGRQFSNSRSEMNVSTLELGDSALYLCASSLIGDYGYTFGSGTRLTVV.

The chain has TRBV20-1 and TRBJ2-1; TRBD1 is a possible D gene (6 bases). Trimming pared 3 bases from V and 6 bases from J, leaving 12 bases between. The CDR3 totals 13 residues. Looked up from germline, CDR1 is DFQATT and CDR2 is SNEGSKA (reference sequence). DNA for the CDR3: TGCAGTGCTAGCCGAGGACAGACCAATGAGCAGTTCTTC. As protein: CSASRGQTNEQFF.

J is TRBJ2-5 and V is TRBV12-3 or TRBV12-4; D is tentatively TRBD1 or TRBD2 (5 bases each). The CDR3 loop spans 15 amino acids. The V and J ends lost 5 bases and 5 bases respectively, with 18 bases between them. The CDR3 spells CASSHRRGPRETQYF. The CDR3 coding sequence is TGTGCCAGCAGTCATCGACGGGGACCCCGGGAGACCCAGTACTTC.

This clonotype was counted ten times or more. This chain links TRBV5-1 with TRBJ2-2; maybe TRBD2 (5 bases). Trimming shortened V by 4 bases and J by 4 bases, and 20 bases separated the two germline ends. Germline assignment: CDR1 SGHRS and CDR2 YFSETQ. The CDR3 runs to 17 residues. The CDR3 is CASSTSPRGSATGELFF. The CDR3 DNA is TGCGCCAGCAGCACCAGTCCCCGGGGATCGGCCACCGGGGAGCTGTTTTTT.